The text below deals with one TCR beta chain. Its matching antigen is unknown. These data come from a study of T cells in narcolepsy. Study overall: Patients with NT1 or NT2 and healthy control donors were enrolled. The study's findings and limits: Comparing one patient's CSF and blood CD4+ clonotypes highlighted HCRT- and TRIB2-specific autoreactive clonotypes.

Data came from immunoSEQ multiplex PCR; TCRdb stores just in-frame clones and leaves some out. Of fewer than 35,000 clones listed, more than 75% were seen once; the top ten hold 2.5%. The CDR3 contains 14 residues. The ends were cut back, 5 bases at V and 4 bases at J, with 13 bases in the middle. Germline V CDR1 and CDR2: MNHNS, SASEGT. The sequence was obtained from a human donor with narcolepsy. V gene TRBV6-1 combines with J gene TRBJ2-3; D is possibly TRBD1 or TRBD2 (5 bases each). The sequenced material came from CD45RA- memory CD4+ T cells from PBMCs. The CDR3 loop is CASSMRGRSDTQYF. The CDR3 nucleotides read TGTGCCAGCAGTATGAGGGGCCGGTCAGATACGCAGTATTTT.